These 22 T cell receptor beta chains came from one sample sequenced in a study of shared clonotypes between healthy human individuals (TCRdb year 2020). Library prep was done by the immunoSEQ multiplex PCR assay. TCRdb stores this immuneACCESS table with in-frame sequences only. Part of the clones is absent; in the studies checked, under half of the shortfall reflects unresolved V genes, and no reason is known for the rest. The sample data list about 2.4 million clones, and 93% of these were observed just once. The ten largest account for about 0.38% of the sample. The specimen was naive CD4+ T cells from PBMCs. Interpreted using the paper, the cell subset or site label stands for: CD45RA+ positively selected. The source is a man aged 18 to 35 in good health. Some clones in this sample may be carry-over from other donors' samples.

Of note for this clone: Different DNA sequences within this sample yield the same CDR3. As DNA, the CDR3 is TGCGCCAGCAGCCAACGACAGGCTAGCACAGATACGCAGTATTTT. Protein product: CASSQRQASTDTQYF. The chain carries TRBV5-1 and TRBJ2-3; a weak D match, TRBD1 (6 bases). The CDR3 sequence is 15 residues long. The ends were cut back, 4 bases at V and 0 bases at J, with 12 bases in the middle. CDR1 and CDR2 (germline): SGHRS, YFSETQ.

The chain is built from TRBV5-1 and TRBJ2-7, with D possibly being TRBD2 (5 bases). V was trimmed by 2 bases and J by 4 bases, leaving 16 bases between them. Per germline, CDR1 SGHRS and CDR2 YFSETQ. This CDR3 comprises 15 residues. The CDR3 spells CASSLMSEGIYEQYF. CDR3 sequence (DNA): TGCGCCAGCAGCTTAATGAGCGAGGGCATATACGAGCAGTACTTC.

The chain employs TRBV27 and TRBJ2-5; D may be TRBD2 (5 bases). The germline V and J ends were trimmed by 8 bases and 4 bases, with 17 bases remaining between them. The CDR3 length is 14 residues. Germline values: CDR1 MNHEY, CDR2 SMNVEV (reference sequence). This chain's CDR3 is CASGSATRRETQYF. CDR3 coding DNA: TGTGCCAGCGGGAGCGCTACCCGGCGAGAGACCCAGTACTTC.

The V gene is TRBV6-5, the J gene TRBJ2-1; tentatively, D is TRBD2 (6 bases). The CDR3 has 14 residues. V dropped 1 base and J dropped 8 bases, with 12 bases sitting between them. CDR1 and CDR2 from the germline V gene are MNHEY and SVGAGI. The CDR3 loop is CASSYYVAEDEQFF. The DNA of the CDR3 is TGTGCCAGCAGTTACTATGTAGCGGAGGATGAGCAGTTCTTC.

V usage is TRBV4-2 and J usage is TRBJ1-2, with TRBD1 as a possible D gene (5 bases). This CDR3 has 14 residues. V lost 7 bases and J 2 bases, leaving 14 bases between the germline ends. Germline-derived CDR1 and CDR2 are LGHNA and YNFKEQ. The CDR3 protein is CASTTPDKNYGYTF. The CDR3 bases are TGTGCCAGCACCACACCGGACAAGAACTATGGCTACACCTTC.

The chain joins TRBV25-1 to TRBJ1-3; 7 bases are shared with TRBD1. V gave up 6 bases and J gave up 0 bases; unmatched junction bases: 8. The CDR3 has 16 amino acids. Germline values: CDR1 MGHDK, CDR2 SYGVNS. CDR3 sequence (DNA): TGTGCCAGCAGCCGGGACAGTCCAAACTCTGGAAACACCATATATTTT. Amino acids: CASSRDSPNSGNTIYF. The full variable domain, with the rest looked up from reference TRBV25-1 and TRBJ1-3, is EADIYQTPRYLVIGTGKKITLECSQTMGHDKMYWYQQDPGMELHLIHYSYGVNSTEKGDLSSESTVSRIRTEHFPLTLESARPSHTSQYLCASSRDSPNSGNTIYFGEGSWLTVV.

V is TRBV6-5 and J is TRBJ2-5, with TRBD2 matching 10 bases. Matching the DNA end better, TRBJ2-7 makes the J call doubtful. The CDR3 has 14 residues. Germline loops: CDR1 MNHEY, CDR2 SVGAGI. CDR3 protein: CASSPSGSSYEQYF. CDR3 DNA sequence: TGTGCCAGCAGCCCTAGCGGGAGCTCCTACGAGCAGTACTTC.

The chain recombines TRBV19 with TRBJ1-2; possibly TRBD1 for D (6 bases). CDR1 LNHDA and CDR2 SQIVND come from the germline V gene (reference sequence). The CDR3 totals 15 residues. Trimming pared 1 base from V and 6 bases from J, leaving 15 bases between. The DNA for the CDR3 is TGTGCCAGTAGTATAGGGCAGGGGAGTCGAAATGGCTACACCTTC. Amino acid sequence: CASSIGQGSRNGYTF.

This clone was found once. The chain is built from TRBV5-8 and TRBJ1-2, with a possible D match to TRBD1 (5 bases). In germline, CDR1 is SGHTS, CDR2 YDEGEE. Trimming shortened V by 0 bases and J by 3 bases, and 12 bases separated the two germline ends. There are 15 residues in the CDR3. The CDR3 sequence is CASSLEGTIHYGYTF. DNA of the CDR3: TGTGCCAGCAGCTTGGAAGGGACGATTCACTATGGCTACACCTTC.

The chain joins TRBV5-1 to TRBJ2-7; D may be TRBD2 (5 bases). This CDR3 region has 15 residues. Trimming left V 0 bases short and J 7 bases short, with 17 bases between. CDR1 SGHRS and CDR2 YFSETQ come from the germline V gene. The CDR3 nucleotides are TGCGCCAGCAGCTTGGCGGGAAGTAGCGCGGATGAGCAGTACTTC. It translates to CASSLAGSSADEQYF.

The chain couples TRBV29-1 to TRBJ2-1, with D unclear. Trimming took off 8 bases at V and 3 bases at J, with 17 bases between the two ends. CDR1 SQVTM and CDR2 ANQGSEA come from the germline V gene. CDR3 size: 14 residues. The CDR3 spells CSTNLEGRYNEQFF. The CDR3 DNA is TGCAGCACCAACCTTGAAGGCCGCTACAATGAGCAGTTCTTC.

The chain recombines TRBV29-1 with TRBJ2-7, with D possibly TRBD2 on 6 matching bases. The CDR3 runs to 15 residues. CDR1 and CDR2 from the germline V gene are SQVTM and ANQGSEA. Trimming pared 6 bases from V and 1 base from J, leaving 19 bases between. CDR3: CSVATGTPMSYEQYF. The CDR3 DNA reads TGCAGCGTAGCCACCGGGACTCCCATGTCCTACGAGCAGTACTTC.

The gene calls are TRBV28 and TRBJ2-3, with a tentative D call TRBD1 (5 bases). The CDR3 sequence is 12 residues long. The germline V gene encodes CDR1 MDHEN and CDR2 SYDVKM. V was pared by 6 bases and J by 10 bases, with 14 bases between. The CDR3 DNA reads TGTGCCAGCAGGGGGCCTGCTGGGGCGCAGTATTTT. As protein: CASRGPAGAQYF.

This sequence joins TRBV18 and TRBJ1-2; 8 bases fit TRBD1. The CDR3 is made up of 16 amino acids. V dropped 2 bases and J dropped 0; count of bases not matched to a gene: 5. Germline CDR1 KGHSH, CDR2 LQKENI. CDR3 protein: CASSPGQGPANYGYTF. Here the CDR3 DNA reads TGTGCCAGCTCACCAGGACAGGGCCCCGCTAACTATGGCTACACCTTC.

The chain recombines TRBV10-3 with TRBJ1-2; maybe TRBD1 (5 bases). The V and J ends lost 0 bases and 8 bases respectively, with 16 bases between them. Germline CDR1 and CDR2: ENHRY and SYGVKD. The CDR3 has 15 amino acids. CDR3 nucleotide sequence: TGTGCCATCAGTGAGTCGATGGTCAGGGCAAAGGGCTACACCTTC. Amino acids: CAISESMVRAKGYTF.

The chain is built from TRBV28 and TRBJ2-5; perhaps TRBD1 as D (7 bases). Germline loops: CDR1 MDHEN, CDR2 SYDVKM. Trimming pared 5 bases from V and 7 bases from J, leaving 23 bases between. The CDR3 consists of 16 residues. The CDR3 spells CASSGTGAGLGGTQYF. CDR3 DNA: TGTGCCAGCAGTGGAACAGGGGCGGGACTGGGGGGGACCCAGTACTTC.

The V and J genes are TRBV5-1 and TRBJ1-3; unclear D gene. V gave up 0 bases and J gave up 0 bases, with 7 bases separating them. This CDR3 contains 15 residues. In germline, CDR1 is SGHRS, CDR2 YFSETQ. The DNA of the CDR3 is TGCGCCAGCAGCTTGGTTGGCATCTCTGGAAACACCATATATTTT. This sequence encodes CASSLVGISGNTIYF.

This rearrangement joins TRBV5-8 to TRBJ1-1; D remains ambiguous. The V gene's germline CDR1 is SGHTS and CDR2 YDEGEE. CDR3 size: 15 residues. Deletions cut 4 bases from V and 4 bases from J, with 17 bases between. The CDR3: CASSPIRPGGTEAFF. The CDR3 DNA follows: TGTGCCAGCAGCCCAATAAGACCCGGAGGCACTGAAGCTTTCTTT.

The J gene is TRBJ1-1, the V gene TRBV5-1; D uncertain. V was cut by 0 bases and J by 1 base, with 7 bases left in between. The CDR3 has 14 residues. Germline V CDR1 and CDR2: SGHRS, YFSETQ. The CDR3 DNA follows: TGCGCCAGCAGCTTGGAAGCGCAGAACACTGAAGCTTTCTTT. The encoded protein is CASSLEAQNTEAFF. The full variable domain, with the rest looked up from reference TRBV5-1 and TRBJ1-1, is KAGVTQTPRYLIKTRGQQVTLSCSPISGHRSVSWYQQTPGQGLQFLFEYFSETQRNKGNFPGRFSGRQFSNSRSEMNVSTLELGDSALYLCASSLEAQNTEAFFGQGTRLTVV.

The rearrangement joins TRBV28 to TRBJ1-2, with a possible D match to TRBD1 (6 bases). The CDR3 consists of 13 residues. CDR1 MDHEN and CDR2 SYDVKM come from the germline V gene. V was clipped by 8 bases and J by 7 bases, with 17 bases between them. CDR3 in amino acids: CASSRGLGRGYTF. The CDR3 coding sequence is TGTGCCAGCTCTCGGGGGCTGGGTCGTGGCTACACCTTC.

DNA of the CDR3: TGTGCCAGCAGCGAGGCTAGCGGGAGCACAGATACGCAGTATTTT. This codes for CASSEASGSTDTQYF. The chain employs TRBV21-1 and TRBJ2-3; the table's TRBD2 call for D was not verified on the DNA. TRBV21-1 is recorded as a pseudogene. This CDR3 has 15 residues.

The chain is built from TRBV27 and TRBJ2-2; TRBD2 might be the D (5 bases). The CDR3 runs to 12 residues. Between the trimmed V and J ends, which lost 5 bases and 9 bases, there was a span of 10 bases. Germline loops: CDR1 MNHEY, CDR2 SMNVEV (reference sequence). DNA of the CDR3: TGTGCCAGCAGTGCTAGCTTTCGGGAGCTGTTTTTT. Translating gives CASSASFRELFF.